Following are 4 T cell receptor beta chains from one sample sequenced in a study of beta chain features in type 1 diabetes. Points from the study as a whole: All four CD4+ subsets of Type 1 diabetes patients contained TCRB CDR3s that were moderately but significantly shorter.

Reverse transcribing all isolated RNA meant expressed TCRB transcripts were sequenced. Repertoires were generated with immunoSEQ multiplex PCR, while TCRdb's copy carries only in-frame clones and drops some. This table has more than 300,000 clones, roughly a tenth appearing once. Which antigens these TCRs recognize remains unknown. The sequenced sample consisted of central memory CD4+ T cells from blood. These receptors were obtained from a young man with type 1 diabetes.

This sequence joins TRBV28 and TRBJ2-7; either TRBD1 or TRBD2 may supply D (5 bases each). V lost 8 bases to trimming and J lost 2 bases, with 19 bases between them. The CDR3 is 15 residues long. Germline CDR1 reads MDHEN; CDR2 reads SYDVKM. The CDR3: CASSPGTFGTYEQYF. The CDR3 coding sequence is TGTGCCAGCTCCCCCGGGACGTTCGGCACCTACGAGCAGTACTTC.

The chain links TRBV20-1 to TRBJ1-1; tentatively, D is TRBD1 (5 bases). This CDR3 region has 11 residues. Germline CDR1 and CDR2: DFQATT and SNEGSKA (reference sequence). V was clipped by 0 bases and J by 10 bases, with 9 bases between them. The CDR3 coding sequence is TGCAGTGCTAGAGATTGGGGGAGAGCTTTCTTT. Translation: CSARDWGRAFF.

The chain has TRBV7-9 and TRBJ1-6; the D gene is possibly TRBD1 (5 bases). CDR1 and CDR2 (germline): SEHNR, FQNEAQ (reference sequence). This CDR3 is built from 16 residues. Trimming took off 5 bases at V and 5 bases at J, with 16 bases between the two ends. CDR3 in DNA: TGTGCCAGCAGCCCTGGGACTTTGATCAATAATTCACCCCTCCACTTT. Translated: CASSPGTLINNSPLHF.

The chain has TRBV10-3 and TRBJ2-7, with 10 bases that match TRBD1. This CDR3 has 13 residues. In germline, CDR1 is ENHRY, CDR2 SYGVKD. V shed 8 bases and J 5 bases; nucleotides not matched to a gene: 6. This CDR3 is CAIGDRGTHEQYF. CDR3 nucleotides: TGTGCCATCGGGGACAGGGGAACCCACGAGCAGTACTTC.